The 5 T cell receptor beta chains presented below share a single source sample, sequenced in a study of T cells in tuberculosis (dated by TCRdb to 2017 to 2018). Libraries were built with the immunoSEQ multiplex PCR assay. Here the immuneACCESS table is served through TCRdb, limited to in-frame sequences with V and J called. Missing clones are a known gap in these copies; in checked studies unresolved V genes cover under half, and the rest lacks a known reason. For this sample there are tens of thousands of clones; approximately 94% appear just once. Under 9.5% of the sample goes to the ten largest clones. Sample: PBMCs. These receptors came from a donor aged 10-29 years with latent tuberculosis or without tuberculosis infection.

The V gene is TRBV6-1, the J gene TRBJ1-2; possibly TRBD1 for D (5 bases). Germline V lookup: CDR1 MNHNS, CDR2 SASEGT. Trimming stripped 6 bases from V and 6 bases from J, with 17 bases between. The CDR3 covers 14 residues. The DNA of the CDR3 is TGTGCCAGCAGGGGCGGGGACCGCCTTGATGGCTACACCTTC. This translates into CASRGGDRLDGYTF.

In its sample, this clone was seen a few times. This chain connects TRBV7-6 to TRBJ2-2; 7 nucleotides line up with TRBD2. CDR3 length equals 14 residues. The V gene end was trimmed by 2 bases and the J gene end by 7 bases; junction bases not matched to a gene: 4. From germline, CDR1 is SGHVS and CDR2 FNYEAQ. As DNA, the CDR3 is TGTGCCAGCAGCTTAAGGGGAGGGAACGGGGAGCTGTTTTTT. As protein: CASSLRGGNGELFF.

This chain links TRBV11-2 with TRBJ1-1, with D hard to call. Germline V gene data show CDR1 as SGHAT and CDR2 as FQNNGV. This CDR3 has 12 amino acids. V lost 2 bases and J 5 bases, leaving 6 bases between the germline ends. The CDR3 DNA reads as TGTGCCAGCAGCTTACGGTTAACTGAAGCTTTCTTT. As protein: CASSLRLTEAFF.

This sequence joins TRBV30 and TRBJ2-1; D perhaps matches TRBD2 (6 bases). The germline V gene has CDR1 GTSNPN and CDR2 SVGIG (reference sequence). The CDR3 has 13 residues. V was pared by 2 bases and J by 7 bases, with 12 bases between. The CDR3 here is CAWSWRDDNEQFF. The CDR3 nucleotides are TGTGCCTGGAGTTGGCGGGACGATAATGAGCAGTTCTTC.

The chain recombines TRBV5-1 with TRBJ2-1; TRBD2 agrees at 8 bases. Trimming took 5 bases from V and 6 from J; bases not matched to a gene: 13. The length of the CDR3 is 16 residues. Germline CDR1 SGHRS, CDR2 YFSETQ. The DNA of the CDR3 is TGCGCCAGCAGTCTTTTAGGGGCTAGCGGGCTCAATGAGCAGTTCTTC. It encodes CASSLLGASGLNEQFF.